This TCR beta chain appears in the sequencing data of a study of cytomegalovirus exposure and HLA in healthy donors. Study in general: Earlier results showed some 120 million unique TCR beta sequences derived from approximately 170 million T cells.

The germline CDR1 and CDR2 sequences are SEHNR and FQNEAQ (reference sequence). The germline V and J ends were trimmed by 5 bases and 3 bases, with 14 bases remaining between them. The CDR3 is made up of 14 amino acids. A note on this clone: The antigen is unknown.

Findings of the study overall: Most CMV-associated TCR beta chains were later found to appear HLA-restricted. The classifier, whose performance was assessed in both the original and validation cohorts, reportedly diagnosed cytomegalovirus status with high specificity and sensitivity. 87-base-pair reads could not separate some V segments, including TRBV6-2 and TRBV6-3.

Vbeta (60) and Jbeta (13) primers were used in the PCR. Clones were read by immunoSEQ multiplex PCR, and TCRdb kept only the in-frame ones, dropping some. This sample has under 200,000 clones; 70% to 80% occur once, and the top ten carry about 4%. V and J are TRBV7-9 and TRBJ2-7; tentatively, D is TRBD1 (6 bases). The source is a man under 40 in good health and CMV-seropositive. Sequencing was performed on PBMCs. The CDR3 spells CASSPDREDYEQYF. Written as DNA, the CDR3 is TGTGCCAGCAGCCCGGACAGAGAAGACTACGAGCAGTACTTC.